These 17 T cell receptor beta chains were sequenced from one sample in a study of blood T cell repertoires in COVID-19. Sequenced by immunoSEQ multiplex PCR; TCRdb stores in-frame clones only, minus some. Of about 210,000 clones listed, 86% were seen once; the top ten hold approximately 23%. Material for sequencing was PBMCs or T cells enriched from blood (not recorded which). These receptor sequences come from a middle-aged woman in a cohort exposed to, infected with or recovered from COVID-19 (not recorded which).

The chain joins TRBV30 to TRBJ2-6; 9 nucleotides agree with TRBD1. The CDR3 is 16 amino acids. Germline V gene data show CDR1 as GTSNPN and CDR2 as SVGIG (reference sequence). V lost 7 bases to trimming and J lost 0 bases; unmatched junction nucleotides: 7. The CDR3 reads CALPGQGHSGANVLTF. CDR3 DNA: TGTGCCTTACCGGGACAGGGACACTCTGGGGCCAACGTCCTGACTTTC.

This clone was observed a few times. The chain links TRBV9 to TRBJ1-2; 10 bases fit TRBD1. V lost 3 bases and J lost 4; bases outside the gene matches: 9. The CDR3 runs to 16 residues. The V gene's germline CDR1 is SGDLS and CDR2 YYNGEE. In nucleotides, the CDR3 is TGTGCCAGCAGCGCGTCCCGGGACAGGGGTACCTATGGCTACACCTTC. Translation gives CASSASRDRGTYGYTF.

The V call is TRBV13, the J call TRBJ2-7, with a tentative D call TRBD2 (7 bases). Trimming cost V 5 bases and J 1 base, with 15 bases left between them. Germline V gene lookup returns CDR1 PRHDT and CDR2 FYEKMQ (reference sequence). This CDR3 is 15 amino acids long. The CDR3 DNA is TGTGCCAGCAGCATAAGGGGGGGGCTATCCTACGAGCAGTACTTC. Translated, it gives CASSIRGGLSYEQYF.

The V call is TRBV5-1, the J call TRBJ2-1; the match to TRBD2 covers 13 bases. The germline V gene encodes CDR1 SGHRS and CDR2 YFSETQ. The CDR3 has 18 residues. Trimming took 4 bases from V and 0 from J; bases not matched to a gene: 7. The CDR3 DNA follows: TGCGCCAGCAGCCGGGGACTAGCGGGGCAGTACTCCTACAATGAGCAGTTCTTC. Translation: CASSRGLAGQYSYNEQFF.

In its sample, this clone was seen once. The CDR3 DNA reads as TGTGCCACCAGGAGGGACAGGGGGTTGGAGACCCAGTACTTC. Its translation: CATRRDRGLETQYF. The genes are TRBV15 and TRBJ2-5; 11 bases are a match to TRBD1. The trim removed 6 bases at V and 5 bases at J, leaving 5 bases unmatched. The germline gives CDR1 LNHNV, CDR2 YYDKDF (reference sequence). The CDR3 runs to 14 residues.

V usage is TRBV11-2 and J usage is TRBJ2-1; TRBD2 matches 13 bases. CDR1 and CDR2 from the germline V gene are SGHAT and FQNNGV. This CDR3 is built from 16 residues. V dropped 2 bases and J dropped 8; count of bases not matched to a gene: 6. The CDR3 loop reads CASSLPRTSGSHEQFF. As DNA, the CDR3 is TGTGCCAGCAGCTTACCCCGGACTAGCGGGAGCCATGAGCAGTTCTTC.

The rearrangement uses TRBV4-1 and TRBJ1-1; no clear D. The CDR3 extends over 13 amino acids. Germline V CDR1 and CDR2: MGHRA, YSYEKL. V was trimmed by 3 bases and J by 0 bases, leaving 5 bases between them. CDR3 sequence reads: CASSHTVNTEAFF. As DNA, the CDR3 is TGCGCCAGCAGCCACACGGTGAACACTGAAGCTTTCTTT.

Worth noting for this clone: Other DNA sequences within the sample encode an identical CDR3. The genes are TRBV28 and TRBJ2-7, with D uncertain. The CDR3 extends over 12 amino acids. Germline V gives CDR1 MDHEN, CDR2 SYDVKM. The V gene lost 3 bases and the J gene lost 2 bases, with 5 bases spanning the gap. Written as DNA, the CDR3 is TGTGCCAGCAGTTTCGAGACCTACGAGCAGTACTTC. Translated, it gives CASSFETYEQYF.

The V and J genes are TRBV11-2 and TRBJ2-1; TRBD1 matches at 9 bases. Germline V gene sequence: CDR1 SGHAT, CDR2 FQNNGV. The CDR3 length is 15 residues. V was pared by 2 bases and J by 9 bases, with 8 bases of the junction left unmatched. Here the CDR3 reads CASSLRRTGAGEQFF. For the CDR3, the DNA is TGTGCCAGCAGCTTAAGGAGGACAGGGGCGGGTGAGCAGTTCTTC.

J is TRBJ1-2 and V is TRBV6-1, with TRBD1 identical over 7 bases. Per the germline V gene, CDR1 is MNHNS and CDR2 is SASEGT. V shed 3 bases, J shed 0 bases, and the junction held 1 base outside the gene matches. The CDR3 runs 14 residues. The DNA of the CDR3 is TGTGCCAGCAGTGAGGGACAGTCTAACTATGGCTACACCTTC. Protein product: CASSEGQSNYGYTF.

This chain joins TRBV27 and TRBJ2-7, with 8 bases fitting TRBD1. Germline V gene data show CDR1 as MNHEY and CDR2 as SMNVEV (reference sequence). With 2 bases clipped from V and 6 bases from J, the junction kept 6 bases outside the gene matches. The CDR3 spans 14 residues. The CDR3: CASSLEQGAFEQYF. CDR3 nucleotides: TGTGCCAGCAGTTTAGAGCAGGGGGCGTTCGAGCAGTACTTC.

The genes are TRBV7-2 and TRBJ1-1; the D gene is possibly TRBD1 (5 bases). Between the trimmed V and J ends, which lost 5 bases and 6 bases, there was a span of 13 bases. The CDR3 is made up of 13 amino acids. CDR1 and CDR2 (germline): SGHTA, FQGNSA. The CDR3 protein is CASSGRGPPEAFF. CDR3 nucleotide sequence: TGTGCCAGCAGCGGGAGGGGTCCCCCTGAAGCTTTCTTT.

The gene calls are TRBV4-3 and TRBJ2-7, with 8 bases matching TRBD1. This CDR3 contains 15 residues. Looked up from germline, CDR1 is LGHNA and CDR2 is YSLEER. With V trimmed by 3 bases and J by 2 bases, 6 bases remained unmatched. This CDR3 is CASSQLGQGPYEQYF. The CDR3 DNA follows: TGCGCCAGCAGCCAGCTAGGACAGGGTCCCTACGAGCAGTACTTC.

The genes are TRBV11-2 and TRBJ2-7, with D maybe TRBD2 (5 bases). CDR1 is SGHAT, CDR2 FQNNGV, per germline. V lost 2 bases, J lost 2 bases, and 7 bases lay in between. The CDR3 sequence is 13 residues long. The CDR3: CASSLRTPYEQYF. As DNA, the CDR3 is TGTGCCAGCAGCTTACGGACTCCCTACGAGCAGTACTTC.

The CDR3 loop reads CASSFERSTEAFF. CDR3 DNA: TGTGCCAGCAGTTTCGAGAGGAGCACTGAAGCTTTCTTT. The chain employs TRBV27 and TRBJ1-1; D not certain. Germline V gene data show CDR1 as MNHEY and CDR2 as SMNVEV (reference sequence). Trimming pared 3 bases from V and 4 bases from J, leaving 9 bases between. The CDR3 runs 13 residues.

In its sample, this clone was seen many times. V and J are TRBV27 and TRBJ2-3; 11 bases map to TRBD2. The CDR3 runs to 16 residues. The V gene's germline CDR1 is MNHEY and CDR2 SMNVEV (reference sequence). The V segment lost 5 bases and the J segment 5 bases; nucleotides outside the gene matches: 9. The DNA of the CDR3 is TGTGCCAGCAGTCCCTTTAGCGGGGGGGCCGGAGATACGCAGTATTTT. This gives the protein CASSPFSGGAGDTQYF.

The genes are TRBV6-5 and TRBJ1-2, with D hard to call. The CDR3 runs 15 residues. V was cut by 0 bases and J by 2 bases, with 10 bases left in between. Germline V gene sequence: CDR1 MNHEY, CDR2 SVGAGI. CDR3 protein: CASSYSPSGNYGYTF. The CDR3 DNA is TGTGCCAGCAGTTACTCCCCCTCAGGAAACTATGGCTACACCTTC.